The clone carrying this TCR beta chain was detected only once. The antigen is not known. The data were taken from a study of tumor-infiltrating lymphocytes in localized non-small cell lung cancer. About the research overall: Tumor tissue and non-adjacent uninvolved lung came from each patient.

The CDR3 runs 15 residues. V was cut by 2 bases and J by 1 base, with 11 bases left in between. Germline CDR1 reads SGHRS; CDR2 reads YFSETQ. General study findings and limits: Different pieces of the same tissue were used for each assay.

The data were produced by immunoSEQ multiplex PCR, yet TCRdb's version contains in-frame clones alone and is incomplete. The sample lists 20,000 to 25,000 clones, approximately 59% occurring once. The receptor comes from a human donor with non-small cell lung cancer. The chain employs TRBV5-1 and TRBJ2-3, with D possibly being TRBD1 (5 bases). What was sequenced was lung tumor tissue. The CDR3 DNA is TGCGCCAGCAGCTTCCAGGGTCAGGGCACAGATACGCAGTATTTT. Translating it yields CASSFQGQGTDTQYF.